The following is a T cell receptor (beta chain) sequence with its context. The data originate from a study of blood T cell repertoires in COVID-19. Overall study: The origin of the acute and convalescent COVID-19 samples was the United States, Italy and Spain. The cDNA or gDNA used as material had been derived from T cells, B-cell-depleted T cells, or PBMCs.

Germline V lookup: CDR1 LGHDT, CDR2 YNNKEL (reference sequence). J gave up 4 bases and V 0 bases, and 3 bases lay outside the gene matches. The CDR3 sequence is 16 residues long. In the original processing: For nucleated cells, counts were estimated from reference gene primer amplification. Method: immunoSEQ multiplex PCR; TCRdb's copy keeps in-frame clones and lacks some. For V, J and clone size, that table is used; D and trimming come from the DNA. The data hold 200,000 or so clones, with 88% observed a single time. This chain uses TRBV3-1 (or the pseudogene TRBV3-2) with TRBJ2-5; the match to TRBD1 covers 12 bases. This TCR came from a woman aged 60-70 years with acute or convalescent COVID-19. The sample consisted of peripheral blood. DNA of the CDR3: TGTGCCAGCAGCCAAGACGGGACAGGGGGCAGAGAGACCCAGTACTTC. It codes for CASSQDGTGGRETQYF.